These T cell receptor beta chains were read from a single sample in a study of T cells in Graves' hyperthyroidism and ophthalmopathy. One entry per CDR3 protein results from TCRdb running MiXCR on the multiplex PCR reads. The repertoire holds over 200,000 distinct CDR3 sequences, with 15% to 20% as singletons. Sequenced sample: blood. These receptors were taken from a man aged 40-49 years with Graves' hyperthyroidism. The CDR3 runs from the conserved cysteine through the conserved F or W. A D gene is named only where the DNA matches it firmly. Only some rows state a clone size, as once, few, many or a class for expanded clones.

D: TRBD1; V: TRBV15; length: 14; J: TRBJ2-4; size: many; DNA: TGTGCCACCAGCAGAAGACAGGGGGGGAACATTCAGTACTTC; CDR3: CATSRRQGGNIQYF
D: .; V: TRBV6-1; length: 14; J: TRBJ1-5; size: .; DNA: TGTGCCAGCAGTGAACTACGGACCAATCAGCCCCAGCATTTT; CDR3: CASSELRTNQPQHF
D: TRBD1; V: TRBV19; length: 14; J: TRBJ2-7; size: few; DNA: TGTGCCAGTAGTGGGACAGGGGCCTCCTACGAGCAGTACTTC; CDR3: CASSGTGASYEQYF
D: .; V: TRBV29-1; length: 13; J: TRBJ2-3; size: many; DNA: TGCAGCGTTGAAGTTGGGGGCGGAGATACGCAGTATTTT; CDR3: CSVEVGGGDTQYF
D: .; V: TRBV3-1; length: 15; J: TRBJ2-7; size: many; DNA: TGTGCCAGCAGCCAAAGGAGGGGCTGGTCCTACGAGCAGTACTTC; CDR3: CASSQRRGWSYEQYF
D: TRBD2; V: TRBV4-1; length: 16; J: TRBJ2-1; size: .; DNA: TGCGCCAGCAGCCAAGGAGGGGGACTAGCGGGGTTTGAGCAGTTCTTC; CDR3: CASSQGGGLAGFEQFF
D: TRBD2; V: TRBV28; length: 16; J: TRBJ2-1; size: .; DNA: TGTGCCAGCAGTCTACTAGCGGGGGGCCCCTACAATGAGCAGTTCTTC; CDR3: CASSLLAGGPYNEQFF
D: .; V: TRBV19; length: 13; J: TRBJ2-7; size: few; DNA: TGTGCCAGCCTGGACGGGAGCTCCTACGAGCAGTACTTC; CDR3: CASLDGSSYEQYF
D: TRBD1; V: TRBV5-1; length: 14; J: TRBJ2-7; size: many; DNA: TGCGCCAGCAGCTTCTCCGGGACAGGGGGAGAGCAGTACTTC; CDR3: CASSFSGTGGEQYF
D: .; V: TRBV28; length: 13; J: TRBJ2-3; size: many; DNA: TGTGCCAGCACCCCCCCGAGCTTAGATACGCAGTATTTT; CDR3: CASTPPSLDTQYF
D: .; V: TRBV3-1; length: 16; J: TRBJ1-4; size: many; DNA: TGTGCCAGCAGCGGGTGGCCCCGCAAAACTAATGAAAAACTGTTTTTT; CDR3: CASSGWPRKTNEKLFF
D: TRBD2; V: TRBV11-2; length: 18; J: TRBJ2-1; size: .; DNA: TGTGCCAGCAGCTTAAGGGCAGAGGGCGGGGGGGCCGCCAATGAGCAGTTCTTC; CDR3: CASSLRAEGGGAANEQFF
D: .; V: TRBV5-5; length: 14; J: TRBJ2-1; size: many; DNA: TGTGCCAGCAGCTTGGCCGGGGGAGACAATGAGCAGTTCTTC; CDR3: CASSLAGGDNEQFF
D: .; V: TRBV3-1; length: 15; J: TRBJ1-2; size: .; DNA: TGTGCCAGCAGCCAAGCGAGGGGCTCTAACTATGGCTACACCTTC; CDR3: CASSQARGSNYGYTF
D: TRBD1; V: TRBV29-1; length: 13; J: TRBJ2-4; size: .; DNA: TGCAGCGGCCTGGACAGGGGGAAAAACATTCAGTACTTC; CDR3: CSGLDRGKNIQYF
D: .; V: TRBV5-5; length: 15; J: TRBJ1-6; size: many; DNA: TGTGCCAGCAGCTTGCGAGGACTCCCCAATTCACCCCTCCACTTT; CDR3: CASSLRGLPNSPLHF
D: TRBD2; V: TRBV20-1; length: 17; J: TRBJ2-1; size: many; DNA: TGCAGTGCGCAGGGACTAGCGGTCGCCGGTCCCTACAATGAGCAGTTCTTC; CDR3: CSAQGLAVAGPYNEQFF
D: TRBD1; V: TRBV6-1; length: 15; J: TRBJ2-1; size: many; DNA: TGTGCCAGCAGTCTACTGGGACAGGGGGCGTATGAGCAGTTCTTC; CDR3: CASSLLGQGAYEQFF
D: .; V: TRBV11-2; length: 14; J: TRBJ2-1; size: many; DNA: TGTGCCAGCAGAAGGGACCTTCCCTACAATGAGCAGTTCTTC; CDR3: CASRRDLPYNEQFF
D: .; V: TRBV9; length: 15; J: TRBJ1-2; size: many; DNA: TGTGCCAGCAGCGGGCTAGTAGGCACCAACTATGGCTACACCTTC; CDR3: CASSGLVGTNYGYTF
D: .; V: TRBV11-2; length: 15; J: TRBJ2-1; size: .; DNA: TGTGCCAGCAGCCTACCCACTCGAAGGAGCGATGAGCAGTTCTTC; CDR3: CASSLPTRRSDEQFF
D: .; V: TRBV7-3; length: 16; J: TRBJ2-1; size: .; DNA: TGTGCCAGCAGCTGGGACTCCGTGGGCTCCTACAATGAGCAGTTCTTC; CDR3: CASSWDSVGSYNEQFF
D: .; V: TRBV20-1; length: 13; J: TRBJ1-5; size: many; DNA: TGCAGTGCTCACACGGGAGGCAATCAGCCCCAGCATTTT; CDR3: CSAHTGGNQPQHF
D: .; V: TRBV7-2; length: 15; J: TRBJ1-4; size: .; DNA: TGTGCCAGCAGCTTAGTCCGGACAACTAATGAAAAACTGTTTTTT; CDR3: CASSLVRTTNEKLFF
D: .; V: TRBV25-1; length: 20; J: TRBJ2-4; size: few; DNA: TGTGCCAGCAGGGGGGGGCGGGCCACCCTGACCCTTTTAGCCAAAAACATTCAGTACTTC; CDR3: CASRGGRATLTLLAKNIQYF
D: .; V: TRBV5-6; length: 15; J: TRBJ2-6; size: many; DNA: TGTGCCAGCAGCCCCATCAGGGATGGGGCCAACGTCCTGACTTTC; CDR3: CASSPIRDGANVLTF
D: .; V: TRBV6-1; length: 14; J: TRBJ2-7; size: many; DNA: TGTGCCAGCAGTGAAAGGGCTAGCCGAGGCGAGCAGTACTTC; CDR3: CASSERASRGEQYF
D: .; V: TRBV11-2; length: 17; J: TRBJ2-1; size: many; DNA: TGTGCCAGCAGCTTAGTCCTTGGGGGTTTTTCCTACAATGAGCAGTTCTTC; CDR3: CASSLVLGGFSYNEQFF
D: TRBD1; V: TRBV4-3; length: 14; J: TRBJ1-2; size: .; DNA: TGCGCCAGCAGCCAAGAGACAGGGAGTAGCGGCTACACCTTC; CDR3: CASSQETGSSGYTF
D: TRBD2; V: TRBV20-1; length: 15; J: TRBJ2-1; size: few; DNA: TGCAGTGCTAGAGATGGGGGGGGATCCTACAATGAGCAGTTCTTC; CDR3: CSARDGGGSYNEQFF
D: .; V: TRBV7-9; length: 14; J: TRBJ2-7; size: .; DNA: TGTGCCAGCAGCTTTGGAGCGCAGGGCCACGAGCAGTACTTC; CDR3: CASSFGAQGHEQYF
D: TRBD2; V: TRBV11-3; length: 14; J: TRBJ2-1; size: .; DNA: TGTGCCAGCAGCTTGGGCGGGAGTAGAAATGAGCAGTTCTTC; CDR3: CASSLGGSRNEQFF
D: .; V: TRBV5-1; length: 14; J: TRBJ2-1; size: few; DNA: TGCGCCAGCAGCTCGGAGCCCCCGTCAGTTGAGCAGTTCTTC; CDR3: CASSSEPPSVEQFF
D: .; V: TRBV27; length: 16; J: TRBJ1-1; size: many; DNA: TGTGCCAGCAGTCCTCTACCGGGACACCTAAACACTGAAGCTTTCTTT; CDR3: CASSPLPGHLNTEAFF
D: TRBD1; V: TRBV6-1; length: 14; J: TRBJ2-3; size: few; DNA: TGTGCCAGCAAACTGGGACAGGGCACAGATACGCAGTATTTT; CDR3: CASKLGQGTDTQYF
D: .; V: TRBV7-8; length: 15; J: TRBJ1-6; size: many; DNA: TGTGCCAGCAGCTTTCGGGAGCCCCAGGGGTCACCCCTCCACTTT; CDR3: CASSFREPQGSPLHF
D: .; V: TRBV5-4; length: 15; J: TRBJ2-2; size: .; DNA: TGTGCCAGCAGTTCGAGCACCAGAAGGACCGGGGAGCTGTTTTTT; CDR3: CASSSSTRRTGELFF
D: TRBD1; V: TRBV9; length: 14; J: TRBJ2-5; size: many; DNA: TGTGCCAGCAGCGTAGACAGGGGACAAGAGACCCAGTACTTC; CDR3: CASSVDRGQETQYF
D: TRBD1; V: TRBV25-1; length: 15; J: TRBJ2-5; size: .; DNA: TGTGCCAGCAGCATAGCCAGGGGGCCCCAAGAGACCCAGTACTTC; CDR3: CASSIARGPQETQYF
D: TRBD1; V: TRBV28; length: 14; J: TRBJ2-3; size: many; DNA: TGTGCCAGTTTAGCGGACAGGGTATTAAATACGCAGTATTTT; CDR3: CASLADRVLNTQYF